A single sample is the source of the 12 T cell receptor beta chains below, sequenced in a study of T-cell reconstitution after alpha-beta-depleted transplantation in children. This sample's TCRbeta library carried unique molecular identifier barcodes. TCRdb recomputed calls from the PCR reads with MiXCR, one row per CDR3 protein. This table holds over 150,000 distinct CDR3 sequences, roughly 7.1% found once. The source material was PBMCs, sampled before TCRalphabeta/CD19-depleted stem cell transplant. The receptors shown here come from a boy aged 2 to 10 with acute lymphoblastic leukemia, due to receive a stem cell transplant.

This clonotype was picked up many times. The chain combines TRBV15 with TRBJ1-1; D not resolved. The CDR3 runs 14 residues. The germline V gene encodes CDR1 LNHNV and CDR2 YYDKDF (reference sequence). Trimming left V 0 bases short and J 3 bases short, with 8 bases between. The CDR3 reads CATSRDLYDTEAFF. The CDR3 DNA follows: TGTGCCACCAGCAGAGATCTGTACGACACTGAAGCTTTCTTT.

This clonotype came up many times. The chain is built from TRBV5-1 and TRBJ2-1, with D perhaps matching TRBD1 or TRBD2 (5 bases each). The CDR3 extends over 15 amino acids. V shed 0 bases and J shed 1 base, with 8 bases lying between them. Per germline, CDR1 SGHRS and CDR2 YFSETQ. The CDR3 DNA reads TGCGCCAGCAGCTTGGCGGGACGGTCCTACAATGAGCAGTTCTTC. It translates to CASSLAGRSYNEQFF.

At least ten counts were recorded for this clonotype. The DNA of the CDR3 is TGTGCCAGTAGTGTGCCGGGAGGGGCGAGATCCGAGCAGTACTTC. Translated: CASSVPGGARSEQYF. This rearrangement joins TRBV19 to TRBJ2-7; 8 bases map to TRBD2. CDR3 length: 15 residues. The germline CDR1 and CDR2 sequences are LNHDA and SQIVND (reference sequence). V gave up 5 bases and J gave up 6 bases; unmatched junction bases: 12. Full variable domain (outside the CDR3, taken from reference TRBV19 and TRBJ2-7): DGGITQSPKYLFRKEGQNVTLSCEQNLNHDAMYWYRQDPGQGLRLIYYSQIVNDFQKGDIAEGYSVSREKKESFPLTVTSAQKNPTAFYLCASSVPGGARSEQYFGPGTRLTVT.

This clonotype was recorded a few times. The chain is built from TRBV4-2 and TRBJ1-1; possible D gene TRBD1, 5 bases. Trimming took 0 bases from V and 2 from J, leaving 10 bases between them. The CDR3 length is 15 residues. Germline V gives CDR1 LGHNA, CDR2 YNFKEQ. The CDR3 protein is CASSQDDRANTEAFF. In DNA form, the CDR3 reads TGTGCCAGCAGCCAAGACGACAGAGCTAACACTGAAGCTTTCTTT.

The table lists this clonotype with many counts. The chain employs TRBV18 and TRBJ2-7; a weak D match, TRBD1 (6 bases). The V and J ends lost 6 bases and 4 bases respectively, with 16 bases between them. Germline-derived CDR1 and CDR2 are KGHSH and LQKENI. The CDR3 runs to 14 residues. The CDR3 DNA reads as TGTGCCAGCTCTGACAGGATTTATAAATACGAGCAGTACTTC. Translated: CASSDRIYKYEQYF. Full variable domain (remainder filled in from reference TRBV18 and TRBJ2-7): NAGVMQNPRHLVRRRGQEARLRCSPMKGHSHVYWYRQLPEEGLKFMVYLQKENIIDESGMPKERFSAEFPKEGPSILRIQQVVRGDSAAYFCASSDRIYKYEQYFGPGTRLTVT.

This clonotype has ten or more counts. The CDR3 coding sequence is TGTGCCAGCAGCTCCTCCGGCGGGAACGAGCAGTACTTC. It codes for CASSSSGGNEQYF. The chain carries TRBV11-2 and TRBJ2-7; D possibly corresponds to TRBD2 (6 bases). V lost 4 bases to trimming and J lost 5 bases, with 12 bases between them. The germline CDR1 and CDR2 sequences are SGHAT and FQNNGV. The CDR3 length is 13 residues.

This clonotype was found a few times. This chain uses TRBV20-1 with TRBJ2-5; D might be TRBD2 (7 bases). Germline V gene sequence: CDR1 DFQATT, CDR2 SNEGSKA (reference sequence). V lost 2 bases to trimming and J lost 5 bases, with 9 bases between them. The CDR3 consists of 12 residues. The CDR3 loop reads CSARKGGETQYF. The CDR3 DNA sequence: TGCAGTGCTAGAAAGGGGGGGGAGACCCAGTACTTC.

This clonotype has a count of ten or more. The chain recombines TRBV12-3 or TRBV12-4 with TRBJ2-7; 9 nucleotides match TRBD2. The CDR3 is 15 residues long. Unmatched junction bases numbered 5, after V lost 2 bases and J lost 3 bases. In nucleotides, the CDR3 is TGTGCCAGCAGTTTAAGCGGGGGGTTACTCTACGAGCAGTACTTC. Translated: CASSLSGGLLYEQYF.

This clonotype was recorded at least ten times. The gene calls are TRBV28 and TRBJ2-7; D is possibly TRBD1 (7 bases). Germline V lookup: CDR1 MDHEN, CDR2 SYDVKM. The CDR3 spans 15 residues. The V and J ends lost 5 bases and 3 bases respectively, with 17 bases between them. As DNA, the CDR3 is TGTGCCAGCAGTCCCCCGGACAGGCGGGACTACGAGCAGTACTTC. Its protein is CASSPPDRRDYEQYF.

There are many counts of this clonotype. V is TRBV24-1 and J is TRBJ2-5, with D perhaps matching TRBD1 (6 bases). The V and J ends lost 9 bases and 5 bases respectively, with 15 bases between them. CDR1 and CDR2 (germline): KGHDR, SFDVKD. The CDR3 loop spans 13 amino acids. The CDR3 region has the DNA TGTGCCACCCGGGGTTGGGGGCAGGAGACCCAGTACTTC. This encodes CATRGWGQETQYF.

This clonotype was detected a few times. The chain combines TRBV7-9 with TRBJ1-5, with 9 bases fitting TRBD1. CDR1 SEHNR and CDR2 FQNEAQ come from the germline V gene (reference sequence). The CDR3 is made up of 14 amino acids. The ends lost 5 bases at V and 5 bases at J; junction bases unmatched: 4. Here the CDR3 DNA reads TGTGCCAGCAGCATAACAGGGGGCCATCAGCCCCAGCATTTT. Translated: CASSITGGHQPQHF.

This clonotype was detected ten times or more. V gene TRBV28 combines with J gene TRBJ2-1; no clear D gene. CDR3 length: 11 residues. V was cut by 5 bases and J by 9 bases, with 8 bases left in between. Germline V lookup: CDR1 MDHEN, CDR2 SYDVKM. In DNA, the CDR3 is TGTGCCAGCAGTCGGAATACTGAGCAGTTCTTC. Protein: CASSRNTEQFF.